This TCR beta chain was profiled in a study of Graves' ophthalmopathy and Graves' hyperthyroidism. The CDR3 loop spans 14 amino acids. Looked up from germline, CDR1 is MNHEY and CDR2 is SMNVEV (reference sequence). Unmatched junction bases numbered 12, after V lost 9 bases and J lost 7 bases. The authors amplified TCR beta CDR3 regions, and they did so from RNA transcripts for repertoire sequencing. The authors performed first-round RT-PCR with HTBI primers and then a second-round multiplex PCR. Using its own MiXCR run on the multiplex PCR reads, TCRdb lists one record per CDR3 protein. The sample lists approximately 460,000 distinct CDR3 sequences, around 15% seen once, with approximately 9.8% in the top ten. This clonotype was seen a handful of times.

The chain employs TRBV27 and TRBJ2-5; 9 bases match TRBD2. The clonotype comes from a woman in her twenties or thirties with Graves' ophthalmopathy. Sequenced material: blood. CDR3 sequence: CARGPTSGPGTQYF. CDR3 DNA: TGTGCCAGAGGACCGACTAGCGGCCCTGGGACCCAGTACTTC.